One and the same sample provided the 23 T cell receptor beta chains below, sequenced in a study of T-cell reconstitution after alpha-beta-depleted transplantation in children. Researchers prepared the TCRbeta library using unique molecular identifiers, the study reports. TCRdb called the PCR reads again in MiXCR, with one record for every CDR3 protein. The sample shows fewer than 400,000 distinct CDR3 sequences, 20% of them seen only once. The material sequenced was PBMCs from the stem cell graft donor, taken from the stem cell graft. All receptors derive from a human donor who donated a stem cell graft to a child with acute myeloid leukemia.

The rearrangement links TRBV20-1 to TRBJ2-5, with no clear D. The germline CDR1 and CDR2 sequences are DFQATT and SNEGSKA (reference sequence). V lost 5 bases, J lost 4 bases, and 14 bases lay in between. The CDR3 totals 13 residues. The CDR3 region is CSALLDTGETQYF. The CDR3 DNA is TGCAGTGCTCTTTTGGATACGGGAGAGACCCAGTACTTC.

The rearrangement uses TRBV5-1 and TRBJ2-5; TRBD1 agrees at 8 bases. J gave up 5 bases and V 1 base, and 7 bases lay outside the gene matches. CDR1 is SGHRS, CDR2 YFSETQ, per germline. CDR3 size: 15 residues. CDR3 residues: CASSLTGQGRETQYF. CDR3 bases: TGCGCCAGCAGCTTGACTGGACAGGGCAGGGAGACCCAGTACTTC.

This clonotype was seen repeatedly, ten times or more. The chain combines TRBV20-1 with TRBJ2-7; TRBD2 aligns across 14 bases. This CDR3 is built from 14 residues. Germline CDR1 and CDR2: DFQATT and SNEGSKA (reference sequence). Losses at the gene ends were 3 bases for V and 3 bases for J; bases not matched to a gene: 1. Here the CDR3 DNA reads TGCAGTGCTAGGACTAGCGGGAGGGTCTACGAGCAGTACTTC. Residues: CSARTSGRVYEQYF.

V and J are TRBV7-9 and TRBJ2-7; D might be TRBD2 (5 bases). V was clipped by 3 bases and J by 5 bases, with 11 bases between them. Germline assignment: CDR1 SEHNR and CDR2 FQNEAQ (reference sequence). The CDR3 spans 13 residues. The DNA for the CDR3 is TGTGCCAGCAGCTTCGCGGGTAGCAACGAGCAGTACTTC. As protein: CASSFAGSNEQYF.

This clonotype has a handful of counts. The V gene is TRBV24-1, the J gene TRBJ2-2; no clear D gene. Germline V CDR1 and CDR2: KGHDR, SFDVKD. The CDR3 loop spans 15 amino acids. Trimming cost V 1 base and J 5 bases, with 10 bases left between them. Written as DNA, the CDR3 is TGTGCCACCAGTGATTTTCGAGGTCTGACCGGGGAGCTGTTTTTT. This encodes CATSDFRGLTGELFF.

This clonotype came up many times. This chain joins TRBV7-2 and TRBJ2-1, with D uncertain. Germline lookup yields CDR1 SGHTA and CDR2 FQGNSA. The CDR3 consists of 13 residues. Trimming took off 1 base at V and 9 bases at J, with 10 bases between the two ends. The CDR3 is CASSLGSVGEQFF. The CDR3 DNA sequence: TGTGCCAGCAGCTTAGGGAGCGTGGGTGAGCAGTTCTTC.

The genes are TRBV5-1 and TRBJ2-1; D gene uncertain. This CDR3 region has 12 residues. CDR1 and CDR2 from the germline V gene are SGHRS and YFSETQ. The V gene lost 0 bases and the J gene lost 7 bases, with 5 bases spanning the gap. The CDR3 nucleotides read TGCGCCAGCAGCTTGGCCAAAAATGAGCAGTTCTTC. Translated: CASSLAKNEQFF. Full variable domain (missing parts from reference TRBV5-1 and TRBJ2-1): KAGVTQTPRYLIKTRGQQVTLSCSPISGHRSVSWYQQTPGQGLQFLFEYFSETQRNKGNFPGRFSGRQFSNSRSEMNVSTLELGDSALYLCASSLAKNEQFFGPGTRLTVL.

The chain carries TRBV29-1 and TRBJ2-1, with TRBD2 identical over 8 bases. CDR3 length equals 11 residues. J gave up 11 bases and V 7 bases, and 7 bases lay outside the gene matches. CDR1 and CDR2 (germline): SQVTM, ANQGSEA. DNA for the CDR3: TGCAGCGCTATGACTAGCGTGCAGCAGTTCTTC. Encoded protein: CSAMTSVQQFF.

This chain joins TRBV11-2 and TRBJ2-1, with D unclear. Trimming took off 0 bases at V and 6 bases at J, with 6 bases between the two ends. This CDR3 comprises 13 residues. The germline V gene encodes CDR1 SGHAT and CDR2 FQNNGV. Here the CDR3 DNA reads TGTGCCAGCAGCTTAGATCGTACCAATGAGCAGTTCTTC. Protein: CASSLDRTNEQFF.

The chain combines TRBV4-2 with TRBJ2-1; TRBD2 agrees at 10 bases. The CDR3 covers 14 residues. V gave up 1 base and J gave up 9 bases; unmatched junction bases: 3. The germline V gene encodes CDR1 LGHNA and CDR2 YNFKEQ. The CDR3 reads CASSQGLAGAEQFF. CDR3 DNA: TGTGCCAGCAGCCAAGGTCTAGCGGGAGCTGAGCAGTTCTTC.

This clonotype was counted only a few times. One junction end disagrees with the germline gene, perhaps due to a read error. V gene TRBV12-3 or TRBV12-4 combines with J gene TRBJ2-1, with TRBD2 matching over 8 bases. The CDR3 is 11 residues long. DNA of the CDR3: TGTGCCAGCAGCCGGGGGGGGAGGGCCCTCTTC. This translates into CASSRGGRALF.

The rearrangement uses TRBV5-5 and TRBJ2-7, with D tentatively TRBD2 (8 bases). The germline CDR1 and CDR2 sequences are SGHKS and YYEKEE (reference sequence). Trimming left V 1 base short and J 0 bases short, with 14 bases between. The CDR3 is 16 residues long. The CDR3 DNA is TGTGCCAGCAGCTTGTATAGCGGGGACAGCTCCTACGAGCAGTACTTC. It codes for CASSLYSGDSSYEQYF.

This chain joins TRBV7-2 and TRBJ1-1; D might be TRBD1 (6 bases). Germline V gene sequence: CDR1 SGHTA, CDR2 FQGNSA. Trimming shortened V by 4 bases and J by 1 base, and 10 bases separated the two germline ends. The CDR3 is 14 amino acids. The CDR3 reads CASSYAGQNTEAFF. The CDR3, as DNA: TGTGCCAGCAGCTACGCGGGACAGAACACTGAAGCTTTCTTT.

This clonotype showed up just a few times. The CDR3 DNA reads as TGTGCCAGCTTTCAGGACTCCTACACTGAAGCTTTCTTT. Residues: CASFQDSYTEAFF. This chain joins TRBV6-2 or TRBV6-3 and TRBJ1-1; D not certain. V was cut by 8 bases and J by 3 bases, with 13 bases left in between. The CDR3 runs to 13 residues. Germline assignment: CDR1 MNHEY and CDR2 SVGEGT.

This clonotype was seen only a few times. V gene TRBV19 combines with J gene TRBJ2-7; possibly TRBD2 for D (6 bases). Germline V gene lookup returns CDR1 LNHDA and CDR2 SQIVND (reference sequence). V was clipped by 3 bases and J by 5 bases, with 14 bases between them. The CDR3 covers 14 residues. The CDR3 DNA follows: TGTGCCAGTAGTATCGTGAGGGGAGGTGACGAGCAGTACTTC. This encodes CASSIVRGGDEQYF.

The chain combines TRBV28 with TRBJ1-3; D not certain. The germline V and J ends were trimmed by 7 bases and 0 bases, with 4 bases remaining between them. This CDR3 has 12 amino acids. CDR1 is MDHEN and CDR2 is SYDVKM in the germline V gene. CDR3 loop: CASTGSGNTIYF. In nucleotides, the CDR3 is TGTGCCAGCACTGGCTCTGGAAACACCATATATTTT. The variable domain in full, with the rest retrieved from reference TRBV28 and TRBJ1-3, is DVKVTQSSRYLVKRTGEKVFLECVQDMDHENMFWYRQDPGLGLRLIYFSYDVKMKEKGDIPEGYSVSREKKERFSLILESASTNQTSMYLCASTGSGNTIYFGEGSWLTVV.

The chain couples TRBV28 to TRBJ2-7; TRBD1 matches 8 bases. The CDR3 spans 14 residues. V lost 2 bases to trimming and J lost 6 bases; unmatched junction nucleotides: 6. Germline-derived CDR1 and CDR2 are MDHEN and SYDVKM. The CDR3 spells CASSLGDRWGEQYF. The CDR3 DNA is TGTGCCAGCAGTTTAGGGGACAGGTGGGGCGAGCAGTACTTC.

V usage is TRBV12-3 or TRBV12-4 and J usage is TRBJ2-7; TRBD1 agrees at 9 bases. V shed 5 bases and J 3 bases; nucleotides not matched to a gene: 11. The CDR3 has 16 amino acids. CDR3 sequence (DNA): TGTGCCAGCAGTGGCTCCACCGGGACAGGGTACTACGAGCAGTACTTC. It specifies CASSGSTGTGYYEQYF.

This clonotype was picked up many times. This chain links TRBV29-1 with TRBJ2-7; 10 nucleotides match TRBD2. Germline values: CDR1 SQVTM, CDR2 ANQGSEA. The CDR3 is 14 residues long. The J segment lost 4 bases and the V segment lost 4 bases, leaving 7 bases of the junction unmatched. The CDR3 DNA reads TGCAGCGTTGGAGCTAGCGGGAGTGTTTACGAGCAGTACTTC. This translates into CSVGASGSVYEQYF.

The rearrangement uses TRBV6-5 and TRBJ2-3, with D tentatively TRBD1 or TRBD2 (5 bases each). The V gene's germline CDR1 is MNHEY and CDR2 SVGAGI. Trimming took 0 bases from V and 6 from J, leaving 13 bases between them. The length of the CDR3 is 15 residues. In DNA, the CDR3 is TGTGCCAGCAGTTACTCGAGGGACCCCGTGGATACGCAGTATTTT. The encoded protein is CASSYSRDPVDTQYF.

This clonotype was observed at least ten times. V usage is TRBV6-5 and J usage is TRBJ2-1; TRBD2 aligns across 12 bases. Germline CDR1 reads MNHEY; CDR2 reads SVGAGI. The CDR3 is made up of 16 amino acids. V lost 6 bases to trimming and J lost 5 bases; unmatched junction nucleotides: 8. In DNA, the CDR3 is TGTGCCAGCAGCCGAACACGGACTAGCGGGAACAATGAGCAGTTCTTC. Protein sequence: CASSRTRTSGNNEQFF.

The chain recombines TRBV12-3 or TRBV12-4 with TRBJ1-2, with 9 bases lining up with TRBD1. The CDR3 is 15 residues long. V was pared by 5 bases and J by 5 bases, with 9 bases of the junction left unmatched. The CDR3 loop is CASSSSGTGMYGYTF. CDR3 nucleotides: TGTGCCAGCAGTAGCTCCGGGACAGGGATGTATGGCTACACCTTC.

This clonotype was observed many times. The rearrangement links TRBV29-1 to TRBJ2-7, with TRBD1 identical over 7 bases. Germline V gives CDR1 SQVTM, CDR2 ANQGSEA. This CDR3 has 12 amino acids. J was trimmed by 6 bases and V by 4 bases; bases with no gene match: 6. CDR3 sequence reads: CSVARDRGEQYF. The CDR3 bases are TGCAGCGTTGCAAGGGACAGAGGCGAGCAGTACTTC.